The 23 T cell receptor beta chains below all came from one sample that was sequenced in a study of T cells in Graves' hyperthyroidism and ophthalmopathy. Amplification yielded TCR beta CDR3 regions, with RNA transcripts as the source. The HTBI primer set drove a first-round RT-PCR of the TCR CDR3. TCRdb recomputed calls from the multiplex PCR reads with MiXCR, one row per CDR3 protein. The data contain approximately 700,000 distinct CDR3 sequences, just under 45% of them singletons. The sequenced material came from peripheral blood or thyroid tissue (not recorded which). All receptors derive from an adult man with Graves' disease, either hyperthyroidism or ophthalmopathy (not recorded which).

V is TRBV19 and J is TRBJ1-2, with D possibly matching TRBD1 (5 bases). Trimming removed 3 bases at V and 8 bases at J, with 13 bases between. CDR1 and CDR2 from the germline V gene are LNHDA and SQIVND (reference sequence). The CDR3 length is 13 residues. CDR3 bases: TGTGCCAGTAGTATCCAAGGGACCGCGGGCTACACCTTC. Its protein is CASSIQGTAGYTF.

The rearrangement joins TRBV5-1 to TRBJ1-6; TRBD1 matches 7 bases. Looked up from germline, CDR1 is SGHRS and CDR2 is YFSETQ. V lost 5 bases, J lost 0 bases, and 11 bases stayed unmatched. The CDR3 is made up of 18 amino acids. DNA for the CDR3: TGCGCCAGCAGTTACAGGGGTCCCTTAAGCTCCTATAATTCACCCCTCCACTTT. It translates to CASSYRGPLSSYNSPLHF.

The chain has TRBV29-1 and TRBJ1-2; TRBD1 aligns across 8 bases. Trimming removed 8 bases from V and 7 bases from J; junction bases left unmatched: 3. The germline V gene encodes CDR1 SQVTM and CDR2 ANQGSEA. The CDR3 runs 10 residues. This chain's CDR3 is CSTGQAGYTF. CDR3 DNA: TGCAGCACGGGACAGGCTGGCTACACCTTC.

This clonotype was observed at least ten times. A much larger clone sits a single nucleotide away, making a read error possible. The chain uses TRBV13 and TRBJ1-1, with TRBD1 as a possible D gene (6 bases). This CDR3 contains 13 residues. The V end lost 4 bases, the J end lost 0 bases, and 6 bases lay between the germline ends. Germline assignment: CDR1 PRHDT and CDR2 FYEKMQ (reference sequence). CDR3 in amino acids: CASSWTVNTEAFF. Written as DNA, the CDR3 is TGTGCCAGCAGCTGGACAGTGAACACTGAAGCTTTCTTT.

The table lists this clonotype with a few counts. V gene TRBV12-3 or TRBV12-4 combines with J gene TRBJ1-2, with a tentative D call TRBD1 (6 bases). The CDR3 extends over 14 amino acids. With 6 bases removed from V and 7 bases from J, the gap between germline ends came to 18 bases. The CDR3 DNA is TGTGCCAGCAGCCGAATGACAGGCCCGAGTGGCTACACCTTC. Translated, it gives CASSRMTGPSGYTF.

The V gene is TRBV7-9, the J gene TRBJ2-7; TRBD2 aligns across 8 bases. The length of the CDR3 is 14 residues. CDR1 SEHNR and CDR2 FQNEAQ come from the germline V gene (reference sequence). The junction had 8 bases not matched to a gene; V was cut back by 8 bases and J by 2 bases. The CDR3 DNA reads as TGTGCCAGCTTTAGCGGGGCCCCGACCTACGAGCAGTACTTC. It codes for CASFSGAPTYEQYF.

This clonotype showed up many times. The chain recombines TRBV20-1 with TRBJ2-7; D is ambiguous. Trimming stripped 1 base from V and 3 bases from J, with 7 bases between. This CDR3 region has 12 residues. Germline CDR1 DFQATT, CDR2 SNEGSKA (reference sequence). The CDR3 sequence is CSARGTGYEQYF. CDR3 DNA sequence: TGCAGTGCTAGAGGTACGGGCTACGAGCAGTACTTC.

V gene TRBV9 combines with J gene TRBJ2-3, with D possibly TRBD2 on 7 matching bases. This CDR3 has 16 residues. Germline V CDR1 and CDR2: SGDLS, YYNGEE. The V and J ends lost 0 bases and 0 bases respectively, with 11 bases between them. The CDR3 loop is CASSVEGGRSTDTQYF. CDR3 nucleotide sequence: TGTGCCAGCAGCGTAGAGGGGGGGCGAAGCACAGATACGCAGTATTTT.

This clonotype was found a few times. The genes are TRBV12-3 or TRBV12-4 and TRBJ1-4, with D perhaps TRBD1 (6 bases). This CDR3 has 14 residues. The ends were cut back, 8 bases at V and 5 bases at J, with 15 bases in the middle. The DNA of the CDR3 is TGTGCCAGCTGTGCCGGGACACAGAATGAAAAACTGTTTTTT. This encodes CASCAGTQNEKLFF.

This clonotype was seen at least ten times. The junction departs from the called germline gene at one end, perhaps through a read error. The V gene is TRBV7-9, the J gene TRBJ1-1; D unresolved. The CDR3 contains 9 residues. CDR1 and CDR2 from the germline V gene are SEHNR and FQNEAQ (reference sequence). The DNA of the CDR3 is TGTGCCAGCAGCTTAGTATTCCCCTTT. It codes for CASSLVFPF.

The chain links TRBV20-1 to TRBJ2-7; D not certain. CDR3 size: 15 residues. Germline CDR1 and CDR2: DFQATT and SNEGSKA (reference sequence). V was cut by 7 bases and J by 4 bases, with 23 bases left in between. The CDR3 region is CSVQDETHAVYEQYF. CDR3 sequence (DNA): TGCAGTGTTCAGGATGAGACCCACGCCGTATACGAGCAGTACTTC.

This chain connects TRBV11-2 to TRBJ2-5, with 7 nucleotides matching TRBD1. This CDR3 contains 10 residues. Germline V gene sequence: CDR1 SGHAT, CDR2 FQNNGV. CDR3 DNA sequence: TGTGCGGACAGGCAAGAGACCCAGTACTTC. It yields the protein CADRQETQYF. Full variable domain (remainder filled in from reference TRBV11-2 and TRBJ2-5): EAGVAQSPRYKIIEKRQSVAFWCNPISGHATLYWYQQILGQGPKLLIQFQNNGVVDDSQLPKDRFSAERLKGVDSTLKIQPAKLEDSAVYLCADRQETQYFGPGTRLLVL.

The chain is built from TRBV12-5 and TRBJ1-2; D unclear. There are 12 residues in the CDR3. V lost 1 base and J 6 bases, leaving 6 bases between the germline ends. The germline V gene has CDR1 LGHNT and CDR2 FRNRAP. In DNA form, the CDR3 reads TGTGCTAGTGGTTTGGGGTTCGATGGCTACACCTTC. Translation gives CASGLGFDGYTF.

The chain has TRBV10-3 and TRBJ2-5, with TRBD2 matching 9 bases. The V gene end was trimmed by 10 bases and the J gene end by 5 bases; junction bases not matched to a gene: 11. CDR3 length: 14 amino acids. Germline assignment: CDR1 ENHRY and CDR2 SYGVKD. CDR3 region: CASLAGAQLETQYF. The CDR3 DNA reads as TGTGCCAGCTTAGCGGGGGCGCAACTGGAGACCCAGTACTTC.

This clonotype occurred many times. The rearrangement links TRBV24-1 to TRBJ1-5; tentatively, D is TRBD1 (5 bases). Trimming left V 4 bases short and J 4 bases short, with 10 bases between. Germline V gives CDR1 KGHDR, CDR2 SFDVKD. This CDR3 comprises 14 residues. CDR3 in amino acids: CATSEPNRNQPQHF. In nucleotides, the CDR3 is TGTGCCACCAGTGAACCAAACAGGAATCAGCCCCAGCATTTT.

The rearrangement joins TRBV2 to TRBJ1-5; no clear D. There are 14 residues in the CDR3. V was pared by 6 bases and J by 3 bases, with 12 bases between. CDR1 and CDR2 from the germline V gene are SNHLY and FYNNEI. Written as DNA, the CDR3 is TGTGCCAGCAGCCCCGGGCCCTTCAATCAGCCCCAGCATTTT. This translates into CASSPGPFNQPQHF. The full variable domain, completed using reference TRBV2 and TRBJ1-5, is EPEVTQTPSHQVTQMGQEVILRCVPISNHLYFYWYRQILGQKVEFLVSFYNNEISEKSEIFDDQFSVERPDGSNFTLKIRSTKLEDSAMYFCASSPGPFNQPQHFGDGTRLSIL.

J is TRBJ1-1 and V is TRBV12-3 or TRBV12-4; D call uncertain. V lost 2 bases, J lost 6 bases, and 7 bases lay in between. The CDR3 contains 12 residues. CDR3 sequence: CASSLRSAEAFF. CDR3 nucleotides: TGTGCCAGCAGTTTAAGGTCAGCTGAAGCTTTCTTT.

The table lists this clonotype with a count of one. The chain joins TRBV6-1 to TRBJ2-5, with D maybe TRBD1 (6 bases). CDR1 and CDR2 from the germline V gene are MNHNS and SASEGT. The CDR3 has 14 residues. The ends were cut back, 6 bases at V and 2 bases at J, with 13 bases in the middle. The CDR3 loop is CASRRDNLQETQYF. CDR3 DNA: TGTGCCAGCAGAAGGGACAACCTACAAGAGACCCAGTACTTC.

The chain has TRBV7-6 and TRBJ1-4; D possibly corresponds to TRBD1 (5 bases). In germline, CDR1 is SGHVS, CDR2 FNYEAQ. The CDR3 consists of 16 residues. The V and J ends lost 1 base and 0 bases respectively, with 9 bases between them. CDR3 protein: CASSLVTGATNEKLFF. In DNA form, the CDR3 reads TGTGCCAGCAGCTTAGTTACGGGGGCAACTAATGAAAAACTGTTTTTT. The variable domain in full, with the rest retrieved from reference TRBV7-6 and TRBJ1-4, is GAGVSQSPRYKVTKRGQDVALRCDPISGHVSLYWYRQALGQGPEFLTYFNYEAQQDKSGLPNDRFSAERPEGSISTLTIQRTEQRDSAMYRCASSLVTGATNEKLFFGSGTQLSVL.

The chain couples TRBV2 to TRBJ1-5; D gene unclear. CDR1 SNHLY and CDR2 FYNNEI come from the germline V gene. The CDR3 sequence is 16 residues long. Trimming pared 5 bases from V and 0 bases from J, leaving 14 bases between. In DNA, the CDR3 is TGTGCCAGCAGTTCCCCCGACGGGAATAGCAATCAGCCCCAGCATTTT. Residues: CASSSPDGNSNQPQHF.

The rearrangement links TRBV19 to TRBJ1-6; 8 bases match TRBD1. Germline CDR1 and CDR2: LNHDA and SQIVND (reference sequence). With V trimmed by 3 bases and J by 7 bases, 2 bases remained unmatched. The CDR3 spans 14 residues. The CDR3 loop reads CASSMDRENSPLHF. In DNA, the CDR3 is TGTGCCAGTAGTATGGACAGGGAGAATTCACCCCTCCACTTT.

This clonotype has a count of ten or more. The V gene is TRBV7-8, the J gene TRBJ2-7, with D unresolved. Trimming shortened V by 1 base and J by 9 bases, and 16 bases separated the two germline ends. The length of the CDR3 is 14 residues. Germline CDR1 and CDR2: SGHVS and FQNEAQ. The CDR3 spells CASSLGPSRAAQYF. In DNA, the CDR3 is TGTGCCAGCAGCTTAGGGCCCAGCCGCGCGGCGCAGTACTTC.

The CDR3 reads CASSQTQGRANSDAFF. In DNA form, the CDR3 reads TGTGCCAGCAGCCAAACCCAGGGCAGGGCCAACTCGGATGCTTTCTTT. The chain joins TRBV14 to TRBJ1-1; D is possibly TRBD1 (5 bases). CDR1 SGHDN and CDR2 FVKESK come from the germline V gene. CDR3 length: 16 residues. Trimming pared 2 bases from V and 11 bases from J, leaving 24 bases between. Based on the CDR3 plus reference TRBV14 and TRBJ1-1, the full variable domain is EAGVTQFPSHSVIEKGQTVTLRCDPISGHDNLYWYRRVMGKEIKFLLHFVKESKQDESGMPNNRFLAERTGGTYSTLKVQPAELEDSGVYFCASSQTQGRANSDAFFGQGTRLTVV.